A single sample gave rise to the 23 T cell receptor beta chains below, sequenced in a study of T-cell memory formation after mild COVID-19. TCRdb analysed the 5' RACE reads with MiXCR anew, one entry per CDR3 protein. The repertoire has hundreds of thousands of distinct CDR3 sequences, approximately 23% of them found once; the top ten carry around 13%. Sequenced sample: PBMCs or a T cell subset sorted from them (not recorded which). The receptors here all came from an adult woman who had mild COVID-19 (a few samples of this study predate the infection). Cell type and time point are not known.

This clonotype was observed a handful of times. The chain employs TRBV7-2 and TRBJ2-7; D gene ambiguous. The CDR3 spans 16 residues. V shed 1 base and J shed 6 bases, with 19 bases lying between them. The germline V gene encodes CDR1 SGHTA and CDR2 FQGNSA. The CDR3 here is CASSLGLDSSPGEQYF. For the CDR3, the DNA is TGTGCCAGCAGCTTAGGACTCGACTCCTCCCCGGGCGAGCAGTACTTC. Full variable domain (rest looked up from reference TRBV7-2 and TRBJ2-7): GAGVSQSPSNKVTEKGKDVELRCDPISGHTALYWYRQSLGQGLEFLIYFQGNSAPDKSGLPSDRFSAERTGGSVSTLTIQRTQQEDSAVYLCASSLGLDSSPGEQYFGPGTRLTVT.

The V gene is TRBV5-4, the J gene TRBJ2-7, with 8 bases identical to TRBD1. This CDR3 contains 15 residues. Germline V gene data show CDR1 as SGHNT and CDR2 as YYREEE (reference sequence). The V segment lost 0 bases and the J segment 3 bases; nucleotides outside the gene matches: 5. CDR3 residues: CASSLGGDRGYEQYF. CDR3 sequence (DNA): TGTGCCAGCAGCTTGGGGGGCGACAGGGGCTACGAGCAGTACTTC.

The V gene is TRBV12-3 or TRBV12-4, the J gene TRBJ2-3, with TRBD2 identical over 7 bases. This CDR3 has 15 residues. The J segment lost 3 bases and the V segment lost 2 bases, leaving 5 bases of the junction unmatched. The CDR3 region is CASSLPREGTDTQYF. DNA of the CDR3: TGTGCCAGCAGTTTACCCAGGGAGGGTACAGATACGCAGTATTTT.

This rearrangement joins TRBV7-8 to TRBJ2-1; the D call may be TRBD1 or TRBD2 (6 bases each). The V end lost 1 base, the J end lost 7 bases, and 14 bases lay between the germline ends. In germline, CDR1 is SGHVS, CDR2 FQNEAQ. This CDR3 is built from 15 residues. The CDR3 DNA reads TGTGCCAGCAGCTTAGTTCGGCTAGGGGGGAATGAGCAGTTCTTC. Protein sequence: CASSLVRLGGNEQFF.

This clonotype was seen a handful of times. The chain joins TRBV11-2 to TRBJ2-7; D gene uncertain. With 5 bases removed from V and 4 bases from J, the gap between germline ends came to 15 bases. This CDR3 spans 14 amino acids. Germline CDR1 reads SGHAT; CDR2 reads FQNNGV. CDR3 in amino acids: CASSDYLRRYEQYF. The CDR3 DNA is TGTGCCAGCAGCGATTATCTTAGACGGTACGAGCAGTACTTC.

The chain joins TRBV15 to TRBJ1-2; D not resolved. CDR3 length: 13 amino acids. Trimming took 1 base from V and 4 from J, leaving 7 bases between them. Germline assignment: CDR1 LNHNV and CDR2 YYDKDF (reference sequence). CDR3 in amino acids: CATSRAGLYGYTF. The CDR3, as DNA: TGTGCCACCAGCAGAGCGGGTCTCTATGGCTACACCTTC.

This chain links TRBV18 with TRBJ2-1; 8 positions agree with TRBD1. The V segment lost 2 bases and the J segment 9 bases; nucleotides outside the gene matches: 9. Germline CDR1 is KGHSH and CDR2 is LQKENI. CDR3 size: 15 residues. In DNA form, the CDR3 reads TGTGCCAGCTCACCATATGCGGACAGGGACGGTGAGCAGTTCTTC. The encoded protein is CASSPYADRDGEQFF.

CDR3 bases: TGTGCCAGCAGCCGAGGAGGCGGGGGGGCACTTCAAGAGACCCAGTACTTC. Its protein product is CASSRGGGGALQETQYF. The J gene is TRBJ2-5, the V gene TRBV9; 9 bases are shared with TRBD2. The CDR3 contains 17 residues. The V and J ends lost 4 bases and 2 bases, in that order; junction bases with no gene match: 12. Germline-derived CDR1 and CDR2 are SGDLS and YYNGEE.

Remarks on this clonotype: A much larger clone differs by one base, so this may be a read error. The V gene is TRBV4-3, the J gene TRBJ2-6; TRBD2 matches at 10 bases. The CDR3 contains 16 residues. Germline CDR1 and CDR2: LGHNA and YSLEER. After removal of 4 bases from V and 1 base from J, the junction contained 1 base not matched to a gene. CDR3 residues: CASSRTSGSGANVLTF. In DNA, the CDR3 is TGCGCCAGCAGCCGGACTAGCGGTTCTGGGGCCAACGTCCTGACTTTC.

This clonotype was seen a handful of times. The rearrangement links TRBV12-3 or TRBV12-4 to TRBJ2-1; the match to TRBD2 covers 10 bases. The junction had 6 bases not matched to a gene; V was cut back by 2 bases and J by 5 bases. This CDR3 region has 16 residues. CDR3 sequence: CASSLTLAGVNNEQFF. In DNA, the CDR3 is TGTGCCAGCAGTTTAACGCTAGCGGGGGTGAACAATGAGCAGTTCTTC.

The chain joins TRBV3-1 to TRBJ2-3; D is unclear. Trimming left V 1 base short and J 4 bases short, with 9 bases between. The germline gives CDR1 LGHDT, CDR2 YNNKEL (reference sequence). This CDR3 comprises 14 residues. The CDR3 loop is CASSQVLPPDTQYF. In nucleotides, the CDR3 is TGTGCCAGCAGCCAAGTCCTACCGCCAGATACGCAGTATTTT.

The rearrangement links TRBV9 to TRBJ1-1; D ambiguous. The ends were cut back, 7 bases at V and 1 base at J, with 11 bases in the middle. This CDR3 is built from 13 residues. CDR1 is SGDLS and CDR2 is YYNGEE in the germline V gene. The CDR3 DNA sequence: TGTGCCAGCCAGAAAGGAGAGAACACTGAAGCTTTCTTT. Translation: CASQKGENTEAFF.

This clonotype occurred a few times. This chain connects TRBV6-5 to TRBJ1-1; 9 nucleotides align to TRBD1. V trimming: 6 bases; J trimming: 8 bases; junction bases outside the gene matches: 4. CDR1 is MNHEY, CDR2 SVGAGI, per germline. CDR3 length equals 12 residues. The CDR3 DNA follows: TGTGCCAGCAGATTCGGACAGGGGGAAGCTTTCTTT. Its translation is CASRFGQGEAFF.

This chain uses TRBV30 with TRBJ2-7; D unclear. The CDR3 extends over 13 amino acids. The ends were cut back, 5 bases at V and 3 bases at J, with 14 bases in the middle. The germline CDR1 and CDR2 sequences are GTSNPN and SVGIG (reference sequence). This CDR3 reads CAWATRVSYEQYF. CDR3 DNA sequence: TGTGCCTGGGCCACTCGGGTAAGCTACGAGCAGTACTTC.

This clonotype was seen more than once but under ten times. The V gene is TRBV7-9, the J gene TRBJ2-7, with D possibly TRBD1 on 6 matching bases. CDR3 length: 12 residues. Per the germline V gene, CDR1 is SEHNR and CDR2 is FQNEAQ (reference sequence). Trimming shortened V by 5 bases and J by 7 bases, and 12 bases separated the two germline ends. CDR3 in amino acids: CASSTGSGEQYF. The DNA for the CDR3 is TGTGCCAGCAGCACAGGGTCGGGAGAGCAGTACTTC.

The chain combines TRBV24-1 with TRBJ2-2; 8 bases fit TRBD1. J was trimmed by 2 bases and V by 4 bases; bases with no gene match: 5. Germline V gene lookup returns CDR1 KGHDR and CDR2 SFDVKD. CDR3 length equals 16 residues. The CDR3 DNA reads TGTGCCACCAGTGAATTCGGACAGGGAAACACCGGGGAGCTGTTTTTT. Amino acids: CATSEFGQGNTGELFF.

The chain uses TRBV6-2 or TRBV6-3 and TRBJ2-3; TRBD2 matches 8 bases. This CDR3 has 16 residues. Germline V gene data show CDR1 as MNHEY and CDR2 as SVGEGT. V lost 6 bases and J lost 2; bases outside the gene matches: 10. CDR3 sequence: CASSRGLALSTDTQYF. The CDR3 nucleotides read TGTGCCAGCAGCCGTGGACTAGCACTTTCCACAGATACGCAGTATTTT.

Only a few counts were recorded for this clonotype. V and J are TRBV10-3 and TRBJ1-1, with a tentative D call TRBD1 (5 bases). From germline, CDR1 is ENHRY and CDR2 SYGVKD. The CDR3 covers 15 residues. The ends were cut back, 2 bases at V and 4 bases at J, with 14 bases in the middle. In DNA, the CDR3 is TGTGCCATCAGTGAGAGCCCCAGGGAAACCACTGAAGCTTTCTTT. It yields the protein CAISESPRETTEAFF.

The chain joins TRBV7-2 to TRBJ2-1; 7 bases agree with TRBD2. Germline V gene sequence: CDR1 SGHTA, CDR2 FQGNSA. The trim removed 7 bases at V and 7 bases at J, leaving 13 bases unmatched. This CDR3 has 15 residues. The CDR3 DNA sequence: TGTGCCAGCACCCCGGGAGGAGCGGGAACGAATGAGCAGTTCTTC. Translating gives CASTPGGAGTNEQFF.

J is TRBJ2-7 and V is TRBV6-5; D perhaps matches TRBD1 (6 bases). The CDR3 is made up of 14 amino acids. Germline CDR1 reads MNHEY; CDR2 reads SVGAGI. V gave up 5 bases and J gave up 2 bases, with 13 bases separating them. This chain's CDR3 is CASSQTGLAYEQYF. The CDR3 DNA reads as TGTGCCAGCAGTCAAACAGGGCTAGCCTACGAGCAGTACTTC.

This clonotype ranks as medium-sized. This chain connects TRBV4-3 to TRBJ2-6; 8 bases are a match to TRBD2. Germline CDR1 LGHNA, CDR2 YSLEER. This CDR3 has 17 residues. V was clipped by 0 bases and J by 0 bases; unmatched bases: 1. The CDR3 nucleotides read TGCGCCAGCAGCCAAGATGGGACTAGCTCTGGGGCCAACGTCCTGACTTTC. Translating gives CASSQDGTSSGANVLTF.

This clonotype was counted a few times. J is TRBJ2-7 and V is TRBV4-3, with D uncertain. Germline values: CDR1 LGHNA, CDR2 YSLEER. The CDR3 contains 15 residues. Trimming shortened V by 0 bases and J by 5 bases, and 14 bases separated the two germline ends. The CDR3 sequence is CASSQDPQGLDEQYF. The CDR3 region has the DNA TGCGCCAGCAGCCAAGATCCACAAGGGCTGGACGAGCAGTACTTC.

This clonotype was counted a few times. The chain is built from TRBV29-1 and TRBJ2-1; tentatively, D is TRBD1 (5 bases). The germline CDR1 and CDR2 sequences are SQVTM and ANQGSEA. The CDR3 is 14 residues long. V dropped 1 base and J dropped 1 base, with 8 bases sitting between them. In nucleotides, the CDR3 is TGCAGCGTTGAAGGGACACCGTCCTACAATGAGCAGTTCTTC. It is translated as CSVEGTPSYNEQFF.